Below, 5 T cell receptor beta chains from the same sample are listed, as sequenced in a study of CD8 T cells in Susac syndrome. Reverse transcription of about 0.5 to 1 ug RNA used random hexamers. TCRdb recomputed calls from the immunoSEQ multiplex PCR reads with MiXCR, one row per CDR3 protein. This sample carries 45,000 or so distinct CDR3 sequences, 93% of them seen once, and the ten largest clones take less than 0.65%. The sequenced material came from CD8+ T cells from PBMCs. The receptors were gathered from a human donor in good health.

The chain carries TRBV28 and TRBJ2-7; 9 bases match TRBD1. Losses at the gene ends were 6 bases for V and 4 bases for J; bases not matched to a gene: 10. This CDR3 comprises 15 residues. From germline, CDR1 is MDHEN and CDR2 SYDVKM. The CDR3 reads CASRVREQGAYEQYF. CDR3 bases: TGTGCCAGCAGGGTCCGGGAACAGGGGGCTTACGAGCAGTACTTC.

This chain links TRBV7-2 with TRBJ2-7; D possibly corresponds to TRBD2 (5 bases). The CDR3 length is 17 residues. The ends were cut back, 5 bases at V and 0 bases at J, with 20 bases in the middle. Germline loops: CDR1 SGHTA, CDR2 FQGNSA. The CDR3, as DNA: TGTGCCAGCAGCCACCTACCCACGGGGTTAAGCTCCTACGAGCAGTACTTC. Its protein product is CASSHLPTGLSSYEQYF.

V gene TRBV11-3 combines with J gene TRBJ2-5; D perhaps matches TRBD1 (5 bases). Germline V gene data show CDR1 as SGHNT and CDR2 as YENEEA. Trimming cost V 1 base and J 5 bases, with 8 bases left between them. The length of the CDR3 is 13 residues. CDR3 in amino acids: CASSLGTIETQYF. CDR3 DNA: TGTGCCAGCAGCTTAGGGACAATCGAGACCCAGTACTTC.

DNA of the CDR3: TGTGCCAGCAGCCAATTGTCTGGGGCCAACGTCCTGACTTTC. Amino acids: CASSQLSGANVLTF. The chain is built from TRBV3-1 and TRBJ2-6; D unresolved. CDR3 length equals 14 residues. The germline CDR1 and CDR2 sequences are LGHDT and YNNKEL (reference sequence). V was cut by 2 bases and J by 1 base, with 3 bases left in between.

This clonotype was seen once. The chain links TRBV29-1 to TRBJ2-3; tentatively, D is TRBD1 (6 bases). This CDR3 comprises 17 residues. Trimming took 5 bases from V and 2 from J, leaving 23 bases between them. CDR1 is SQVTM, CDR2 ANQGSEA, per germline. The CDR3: CSVRGPVQGPLTDTQYF. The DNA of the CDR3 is TGCAGCGTTAGGGGTCCGGTCCAGGGGCCCCTCACAGATACGCAGTATTTT.